This T cell receptor (beta chain) was documented in a study of CD4 and CD8 cells across lung adenocarcinoma regions. Using its own MiXCR run on the PCR reads, TCRdb lists one record per CDR3 protein. The table shows tens of thousands of distinct CDR3 sequences, with 52% occurring only once. This clonotype was seen many times. Localized lung adenocarcinoma, a non-small cell lung cancer, affected the donors. The specimen was CD4+ T cells from the center of a lung tumor. The clonotype was recovered from a male donor with lung adenocarcinoma. The CD4 and CD8 labels of this study may be unreliable.

CDR3 loop: CASSLALRETQYF. In nucleotides, the CDR3 is TGTGCCAGCAGCTTAGCGTTGAGAGAGACCCAGTACTTC. This chain uses TRBV7-2 with TRBJ2-5; D is undetermined. V lost 0 bases, J lost 4 bases, and 6 bases lay in between. In germline, CDR1 is SGHTA, CDR2 FQGNSA. The CDR3 has 13 amino acids.